A single sample is the source of the 30 T cell receptor beta chains below, sequenced in a study of neurological immune-mediated disorders. TCRdb re-analysed the 5' RACE reads in MiXCR, keeping a single row per CDR3 protein. The repertoire holds over 25,000 distinct CDR3 sequences, with approximately 21% as singletons. The sample comprised PBMCs. These receptors were taken from a woman in her sixties in good health.

This clonotype was recorded at least ten times. The rearrangement joins TRBV29-1 to TRBJ2-1; 8 nucleotides agree with TRBD2. In germline, CDR1 is SQVTM, CDR2 ANQGSEA. This CDR3 has 17 amino acids. V trimming: 3 bases; J trimming: 8 bases; junction bases outside the gene matches: 18. The CDR3 reads CSVEAPGGRLTLDEQFF. DNA for the CDR3: TGCAGCGTTGAGGCCCCGGGCGGGAGGCTCACCCTCGATGAGCAGTTCTTC.

The sample holds a few counts of this clonotype. This CDR3 is CSVGQGVGYTF. CDR3 bases: TGCAGCGTTGGACAGGGAGTCGGCTACACCTTC. The rearrangement links TRBV29-1 to TRBJ1-2; 7 bases line up with TRBD1. J was trimmed by 8 bases and V by 4 bases; bases with no gene match: 4. CDR3 length: 11 residues. The germline V gene encodes CDR1 SQVTM and CDR2 ANQGSEA. Together with reference TRBV29-1 and TRBJ1-2, the CDR3 gives the full variable domain: SAVISQKPSRDICQRGTSLTIQCQVDSQVTMMFWYRQQPGQSLTLIATANQGSEATYESGFVIDKFPISRPNLTFSTLTVSNMSPEDSSIYLCSVGQGVGYTFGSGTRLTVV.

This clonotype was counted many times. The genes are TRBV12-3 or TRBV12-4 and TRBJ2-7; 11 bases match TRBD2. Trimming removed 3 bases from V and 1 base from J; junction bases left unmatched: 17. The CDR3 runs to 20 residues. CDR3 DNA sequence: TGTGCCAGCAGTTTCTCGAGGTCAGGGGAACTAGCGGGAGTGTCCTACGAGCAGTACTTC. It yields the protein CASSFSRSGELAGVSYEQYF.

The rearrangement uses TRBV14 and TRBJ2-6; D is perhaps TRBD1 or TRBD2 (5 bases each). Germline V CDR1 and CDR2: SGHDN, FVKESK. The CDR3 totals 18 residues. Trimming left V 3 bases short and J 0 bases short, with 15 bases between. The CDR3 DNA sequence: TGTGCCAGCAGCCAGGGCCTTAGAGGGGCCTCTGGGGCCAACGTCCTGACTTTC. It yields the protein CASSQGLRGASGANVLTF. Together with reference TRBV14 and TRBJ2-6, the CDR3 gives the full variable domain: EAGVTQFPSHSVIEKGQTVTLRCDPISGHDNLYWYRRVMGKEIKFLLHFVKESKQDESGMPNNRFLAERTGGTYSTLKVQPAELEDSGVYFCASSQGLRGASGANVLTFGAGSRLTVL.

The count of this clonotype is one. This rearrangement joins TRBV5-1 to TRBJ2-2; 7 bases align to TRBD2. This CDR3 is 13 amino acids long. Germline CDR1 reads SGHRS; CDR2 reads YFSETQ. V was clipped by 5 bases and J by 7 bases; unmatched bases: 5. The CDR3 nucleotides read TGCGCCAGCAGTCAGGGAGGGATCGGGGAGCTGTTTTTT. Its protein product is CASSQGGIGELFF.

For this clonotype: The conserved final phenylalanine or tryptophan is absent from the CDR3, which likely points to a read error. The rearrangement links TRBV6-4 to TRBJ2-1; 8 bases match TRBD2. The length of the CDR3 is 16 residues. Unmatched junction bases numbered 6, after V lost 0 bases and J lost 5 bases. Germline V CDR1 and CDR2: MRHNA, SNTAGT. The CDR3 sequence is CASSDSVTSGHNEQFS. CDR3 DNA: TGTGCCAGCAGTGACTCGGTTACTAGCGGTCACAATGAGCAGTTCTCC.

This chain joins TRBV30 and TRBJ2-3; D possibly corresponds to TRBD2 (6 bases). Germline V gene lookup returns CDR1 GTSNPN and CDR2 SVGIG (reference sequence). Trimming took 3 bases from V and 3 from J, leaving 16 bases between them. The CDR3 is 15 amino acids. The chain's CDR3 is CAWRIGGRRTDTQYF. DNA of the CDR3: TGTGCCTGGAGGATCGGGGGAAGGAGGACAGATACGCAGTATTTT.

At least ten counts were recorded for this clonotype. The rearrangement uses TRBV4-1 and TRBJ2-1; D gene uncertain. Per germline, CDR1 MGHRA and CDR2 YSYEKL. The V end lost 3 bases, the J end lost 7 bases, and 10 bases lay between the germline ends. This CDR3 has 13 residues. The CDR3 is CASSQYLANEQFF. CDR3 bases: TGCGCCAGCAGCCAGTACCTGGCAAATGAGCAGTTCTTC.

This clonotype was seen only a few times. V usage is TRBV20-1 and J usage is TRBJ1-4, with unresolved D. The V and J ends lost 5 bases and 8 bases respectively, with 15 bases between them. This CDR3 spans 13 amino acids. CDR1 DFQATT and CDR2 SNEGSKA come from the germline V gene (reference sequence). CDR3 nucleotide sequence: TGCAGTGCTGGGGTGATGGGAGAGGAAAAACTGTTTTTT. Protein sequence: CSAGVMGEEKLFF.

Ten or more counts support this clonotype. The rearrangement links TRBV5-1 to TRBJ1-1, with D uncertain. The CDR3 totals 14 residues. From germline, CDR1 is SGHRS and CDR2 YFSETQ. Trimming pared 1 base from V and 5 bases from J, leaving 12 bases between. For the CDR3, the DNA is TGCGCCAGCAGCTTGAATACGTTGCGGACTGAAGCTTTCTTT. Encoded protein: CASSLNTLRTEAFF.

This clonotype was seen repeatedly, ten times or more. The rearrangement joins TRBV7-2 to TRBJ2-3; D possibly uses TRBD1 or TRBD2 (5 bases each). The CDR3 has 15 residues. The germline V gene has CDR1 SGHTA and CDR2 FQGNSA. Trimming cost V 3 bases and J 1 base, with 11 bases left between them. The CDR3 region has the DNA TGTGCCAGCAGCTTTATTGGGGGAGGCACAGATACGCAGTATTTT. Translation: CASSFIGGGTDTQYF.

This clonotype was observed at least ten times. The chain combines TRBV12-3 or TRBV12-4 with TRBJ1-2, with D possibly being TRBD1 (5 bases). Trimming stripped 1 base from V and 8 bases from J, with 11 bases between. The CDR3 has 13 residues. The DNA of the CDR3 is TGTGCCAGCAGTTTAGAGGCGAGGGGAGGCTACACCTTC. Translation gives CASSLEARGGYTF.

In this sample, this clonotype turned up many times. The chain recombines TRBV2 with TRBJ1-1; D possibly corresponds to TRBD1 (6 bases). V lost 10 bases and J lost 0, with 12 bases in between. CDR3 length equals 13 residues. Germline V lookup: CDR1 SNHLY, CDR2 FYNNEI. CDR3 DNA sequence: TGTGCCACCTCTGGACAGATGAACACTGAAGCTTTCTTT. It is translated as CATSGQMNTEAFF.

This clonotype was recorded many times. The gene calls are TRBV20-1 and TRBJ2-5; 9 nucleotides line up with TRBD2. CDR1 and CDR2 from the germline V gene are DFQATT and SNEGSKA (reference sequence). The V gene end was trimmed by 2 bases and the J gene end by 5 bases; junction bases not matched to a gene: 9. This CDR3 contains 15 residues. The CDR3 spells CSARLAGGPRETQYF. For the CDR3, the DNA is TGCAGTGCTAGACTGGCGGGGGGGCCTCGGGAGACCCAGTACTTC.

The chain is built from TRBV29-1 and TRBJ2-7; no clear D. In germline, CDR1 is SQVTM, CDR2 ANQGSEA. The length of the CDR3 is 10 residues. The V gene lost 4 bases and the J gene lost 6 bases, with 7 bases spanning the gap. CDR3 DNA sequence: TGCAGCGTTGTCGCCCTCGAGCAGTACTTC. Its translation is CSVVALEQYF.

This clonotype qualifies as medium-sized. This chain joins TRBV3-1 and TRBJ2-4, with 8 bases that match TRBD1. Trimming removed 1 base from V and 2 bases from J; junction bases left unmatched: 1. Germline V gene lookup returns CDR1 LGHDT and CDR2 YNNKEL (reference sequence). CDR3 size: 15 residues. CDR3 coding DNA: TGTGCCAGCAGCCAAGGGACAGGGCCCAAAAACATTCAGTACTTC. As protein: CASSQGTGPKNIQYF. The variable domain in full, with the rest retrieved from reference TRBV3-1 and TRBJ2-4, is DTAVSQTPKYLVTQMGNDKSIKCEQNLGHDTMYWYKQDSKKFLKIMFSYNNKELIINETVPNRFSPKSPDKAHLNLHINSLELGDSAVYFCASSQGTGPKNIQYFGAGTRLSVL.

This clonotype was detected ten times or more. V usage is TRBV9 and J usage is TRBJ1-2; D gene ambiguous. V shed 2 bases and J shed 4 bases, with 12 bases lying between them. The CDR3 is 14 amino acids. CDR1 SGDLS and CDR2 YYNGEE come from the germline V gene. The DNA for the CDR3 is TGTGCCAGCAGCGTCCAACCCGGGCCCTATGGCTACACCTTC. Amino acids: CASSVQPGPYGYTF.

The sample holds many counts of this clonotype. The V call is TRBV5-5, the J call TRBJ2-3; TRBD2 agrees at 7 bases. The CDR3 is 16 residues long. The V segment lost 1 base and the J segment 1 base; nucleotides outside the gene matches: 6. The germline V gene encodes CDR1 SGHKS and CDR2 YYEKEE (reference sequence). The CDR3 protein is CASSLSSSGGTDTQYF. The DNA of the CDR3 is TGTGCCAGCAGCTTGAGTTCCAGCGGGGGCACAGATACGCAGTATTTT.

The genes are TRBV11-2 and TRBJ2-1, with D perhaps matching TRBD2 (7 bases). CDR1 is SGHAT and CDR2 is FQNNGV in the germline V gene. V dropped 5 bases and J dropped 13 bases, with 21 bases sitting between them. The CDR3 runs to 14 residues. The CDR3: CASSPGLTGGHQFF. Here the CDR3 DNA reads TGTGCCAGCAGCCCGGGACTAACGGGGGGCCACCAGTTCTTC.

This clonotype was counted many times. This chain links TRBV7-2 with TRBJ2-7; 12 bases are a match to TRBD1. The CDR3 is 14 amino acids. V gave up 7 bases and J gave up 6 bases; unmatched junction bases: 7. Germline lookup yields CDR1 SGHTA and CDR2 FQGNSA. This CDR3 is CASIRDRGQGEQYF. The CDR3 nucleotides are TGTGCCAGCATTAGGGACAGGGGGCAGGGCGAGCAGTACTTC. Full variable domain (missing parts from reference TRBV7-2 and TRBJ2-7): GAGVSQSPSNKVTEKGKDVELRCDPISGHTALYWYRQSLGQGLEFLIYFQGNSAPDKSGLPSDRFSAERTGGSVSTLTIQRTQQEDSAVYLCASIRDRGQGEQYFGPGTRLTVT.

This clonotype was observed many times. V usage is TRBV20-1 and J usage is TRBJ2-5; TRBD1 agrees at 9 bases. V dropped 2 bases and J dropped 1; count of bases not matched to a gene: 8. The CDR3 sequence is 16 residues long. CDR1 is DFQATT and CDR2 is SNEGSKA in the germline V gene (reference sequence). The CDR3 nucleotides read TGCAGTGCTAGAAAGTCCGGGACAGGGACCCAAGAGACCCAGTACTTC. Encoded protein: CSARKSGTGTQETQYF.

In this sample, this clonotype turned up many times. V is TRBV28 and J is TRBJ2-7; 13 bases map to TRBD2. The germline V gene has CDR1 MDHEN and CDR2 SYDVKM. With 5 bases clipped from V and 4 bases from J, the junction kept 5 bases outside the gene matches. The CDR3 has 15 residues. CDR3 region: CASSPATSGRYEQYF. In DNA form, the CDR3 reads TGTGCCAGCAGTCCGGCGACTAGCGGGAGGTACGAGCAGTACTTC.

Ten or more counts support this clonotype. The rearrangement links TRBV7-2 to TRBJ1-2; D unresolved. V dropped 5 bases and J dropped 4 bases, with 14 bases sitting between them. The CDR3 extends over 14 amino acids. Looked up from germline, CDR1 is SGHTA and CDR2 is FQGNSA. The CDR3 loop is CASSRPPGIYGYTF. The CDR3 DNA sequence: TGTGCCAGCAGCCGCCCCCCAGGCATCTATGGCTACACCTTC.

This clonotype was counted many times. This rearrangement joins TRBV27 to TRBJ1-2, with D hard to call. In germline, CDR1 is MNHEY, CDR2 SMNVEV (reference sequence). Trimming took off 7 bases at V and 4 bases at J, with 7 bases between the two ends. The CDR3 runs 11 residues. The CDR3, as DNA: TGTGCCAGCAACTCGGGCTATGGCTACACCTTC. It codes for CASNSGYGYTF.

This clonotype has ten or more counts. V usage is TRBV5-1 and J usage is TRBJ2-7; a weak D match, TRBD1 (5 bases). Trimming left V 0 bases short and J 3 bases short, with 13 bases between. The CDR3 sequence is 15 residues long. The germline V gene has CDR1 SGHRS and CDR2 YFSETQ. This CDR3 reads CASSLDQGSFYEQYF. CDR3 sequence (DNA): TGCGCCAGCAGCTTGGATCAGGGCAGTTTCTACGAGCAGTACTTC.

This clonotype was seen repeatedly, ten times or more. The V call is TRBV20-1, the J call TRBJ2-7; D unresolved. CDR3 length: 14 amino acids. Germline V CDR1 and CDR2: DFQATT, SNEGSKA (reference sequence). The V and J ends lost 0 bases and 8 bases respectively, with 17 bases between them. CDR3 coding DNA: TGCAGTGCTAGAGATAAATTGGTACCTACAAAGCAGTACTTC. It is translated as CSARDKLVPTKQYF.

This clonotype was detected many times. This chain links TRBV20-1 with TRBJ2-7; no clear D. The CDR3 covers 12 residues. CDR1 is DFQATT and CDR2 is SNEGSKA in the germline V gene (reference sequence). Trimming removed 8 bases at V and 5 bases at J, with 16 bases between. This CDR3 is CSRPGNGNEQYF. Written as DNA, the CDR3 is TGCAGTAGACCCGGCAATGGCAACGAGCAGTACTTC.

This clonotype was observed many times. The J gene is TRBJ1-5, the V gene TRBV10-3; D is unresolved. Trimming stripped 3 bases from V and 4 bases from J, with 4 bases between. Germline values: CDR1 ENHRY, CDR2 SYGVKD. The CDR3 runs to 12 residues. CDR3 loop: CAISDSNQPQHF. Here the CDR3 DNA reads TGTGCCATCAGTGACTCTAATCAGCCCCAGCATTTT.

This clonotype came up many times. The rearrangement links TRBV12-3 or TRBV12-4 to TRBJ1-1; D unresolved. V was shortened by 2 bases and J by 1 base, with 5 bases between the two germline ends. The length of the CDR3 is 13 residues. The CDR3 is CASSLWQNTEAFF. CDR3 nucleotides: TGTGCCAGCAGTTTATGGCAGAACACTGAAGCTTTCTTT.

V gene TRBV18 combines with J gene TRBJ1-1, with D possibly matching TRBD1 (5 bases). This CDR3 is 14 amino acids long. Germline V gene lookup returns CDR1 KGHSH and CDR2 LQKENI. The germline V and J ends were trimmed by 2 bases and 2 bases, with 9 bases remaining between them. This CDR3 reads CASSPGTANTEAFF. CDR3 sequence (DNA): TGTGCCAGCTCACCAGGGACCGCTAACACTGAAGCTTTCTTT.